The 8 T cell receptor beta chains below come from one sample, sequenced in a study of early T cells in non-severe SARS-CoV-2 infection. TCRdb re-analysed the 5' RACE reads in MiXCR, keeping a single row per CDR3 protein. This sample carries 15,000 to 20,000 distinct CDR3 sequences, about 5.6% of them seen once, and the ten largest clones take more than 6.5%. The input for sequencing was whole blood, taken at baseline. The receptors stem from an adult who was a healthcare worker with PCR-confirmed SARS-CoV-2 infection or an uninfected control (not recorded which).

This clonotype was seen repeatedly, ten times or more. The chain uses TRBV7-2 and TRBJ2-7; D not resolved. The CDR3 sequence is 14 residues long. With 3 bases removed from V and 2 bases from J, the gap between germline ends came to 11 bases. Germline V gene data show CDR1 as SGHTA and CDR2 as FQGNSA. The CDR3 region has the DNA TGTGCCAGCAGCTTGACCGACTTCCCCTACGAGCAGTACTTC. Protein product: CASSLTDFPYEQYF.

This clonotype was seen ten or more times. The DNA of the CDR3 is TGTGCCAGCACTAAGGGAGGGGACCCCTACAATGAGCAGTTCTTC. Its translation is CASTKGGDPYNEQFF. This rearrangement joins TRBV6-5 to TRBJ2-1; 7 positions agree with TRBD2. V shed 7 bases, J shed 2 bases, and the junction held 8 bases outside the gene matches. Germline V gene lookup returns CDR1 MNHEY and CDR2 SVGAGI. CDR3 size: 15 residues.

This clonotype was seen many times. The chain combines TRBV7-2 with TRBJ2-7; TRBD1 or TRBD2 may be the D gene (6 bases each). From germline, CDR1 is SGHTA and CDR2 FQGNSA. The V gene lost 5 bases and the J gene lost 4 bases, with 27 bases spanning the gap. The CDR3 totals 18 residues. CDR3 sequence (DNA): TGTGCCAGCAGCCGGATGGGGGGCGTCAATTATCAGCCTTACGAGCAGTACTTC. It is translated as CASSRMGGVNYQPYEQYF.

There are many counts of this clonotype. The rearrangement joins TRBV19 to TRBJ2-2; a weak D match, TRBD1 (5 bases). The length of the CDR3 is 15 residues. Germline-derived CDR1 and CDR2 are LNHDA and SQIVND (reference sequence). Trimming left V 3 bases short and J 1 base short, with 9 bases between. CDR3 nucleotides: TGTGCCAGTAGTATTAACAGGCAGAACACCGGGGAGCTGTTTTTT. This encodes CASSINRQNTGELFF.

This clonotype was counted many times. The CDR3 sequence: CASSPLAGERVGDNEQFF. CDR3 DNA sequence: TGTGCCAGCAGCCCATTAGCAGGAGAACGGGTTGGTGACAATGAGCAGTTCTTC. The rearrangement uses TRBV9 and TRBJ2-1; D unresolved. Germline V gene sequence: CDR1 SGDLS, CDR2 YYNGEE. V lost 4 bases, J lost 5 bases, and 25 bases lay in between. The CDR3 has 18 residues.

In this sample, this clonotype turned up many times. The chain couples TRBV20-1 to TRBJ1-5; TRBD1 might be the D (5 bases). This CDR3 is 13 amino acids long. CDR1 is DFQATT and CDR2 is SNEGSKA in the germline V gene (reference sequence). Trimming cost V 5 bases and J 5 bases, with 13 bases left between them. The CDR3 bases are TGCAGTGCTGGGGGGAAGGGTTATCAGCCCCAGCATTTT. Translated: CSAGGKGYQPQHF.

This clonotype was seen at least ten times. The CDR3 reads CASSQDWGVKQPQHF. The CDR3, as DNA: TGCGCCAGCAGCCAAGATTGGGGGGTAAAACAGCCCCAGCATTTT. The V call is TRBV4-1, the J call TRBJ1-5; D may be TRBD1 (5 bases). Germline-derived CDR1 and CDR2 are MGHRA and YSYEKL. The CDR3 is 15 amino acids. V was cut by 0 bases and J by 7 bases, with 13 bases left in between.

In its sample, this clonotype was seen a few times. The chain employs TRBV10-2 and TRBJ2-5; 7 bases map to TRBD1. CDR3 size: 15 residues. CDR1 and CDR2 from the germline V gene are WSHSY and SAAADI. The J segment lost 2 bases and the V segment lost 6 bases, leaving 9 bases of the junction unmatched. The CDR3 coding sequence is TGCGCCAGCAGCCTTGAACCGGGACAGCAAGAGACCCAGTACTTC. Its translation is CASSLEPGQQETQYF.